This T cell receptor (beta chain) was observed in a study of beta chain features in type 1 diabetes. Study-wide results and limits: For type 1 diabetes patients, VDJ junctions showed fewer insertions and more deletions. TCRB CDR3s from Type 1 diabetes patients were moderately but significantly shorter in all four CD4+ subsets.

Expressed TCRB transcripts were sequenced because the entire RNA isolate underwent reverse transcription. Clones were read by immunoSEQ multiplex PCR, and TCRdb kept only the in-frame ones, dropping some. The repertoire holds about 160,000 clones, 63% seen once, with nearly 0.09% in the top ten. In the case of this clone: Its specificity is unknown.

Over 95% purity was reached by all sorted populations. The germline V gene encodes CDR1 ENHRY and CDR2 SYGVKD. The CDR3 is made up of 13 amino acids. Trimming took 5 bases from V and 3 from J, leaving 10 bases between them. The receptor was isolated from a man aged 25-45 years with type 1 diabetes. V and J are TRBV10-3 and TRBJ1-1, with a possible D match to TRBD1 (5 bases). Sequenced material: naive CD4+ T cells from blood. The CDR3 DNA is TGTGCCATCAGTACAGGTCCTGACACTGAAGCTTTCTTT. Its translation is CAISTGPDTEAFF.